Below are 21 T cell receptor beta chains sequenced from a single sample in a study of T cells in Graves' hyperthyroidism and ophthalmopathy. Template material for amplifying TCR beta CDR3 regions consisted of RNA transcripts. During a first-round RT-PCR of the TCR CDR3, the HTBI primer set was used. TCRdb re-called the multiplex PCR reads through MiXCR, storing one row per CDR3 protein. Of a few hundred thousand distinct CDR3 sequences in the sample, about half were seen once. Sequencing input: peripheral blood or thyroid tissue (not recorded which). The receptor set was obtained from a woman under 30 with Graves' hyperthyroidism.

This clonotype has at least ten counts. V gene TRBV11-2 combines with J gene TRBJ2-2; 8 bases align to TRBD1. V lost 6 bases, J lost 1 base, and 7 bases stayed unmatched. The germline CDR1 and CDR2 sequences are SGHAT and FQNNGV. There are 16 residues in the CDR3. CDR3 coding DNA: TGTGCCAGCAGGCCCCCCGGGACAGGGAACACCGGGGAGCTGTTTTTT. Its translation: CASRPPGTGNTGELFF.

This clonotype showed up just a few times. The rearrangement uses TRBV27 and TRBJ2-5, with D possibly TRBD2 on 6 matching bases. The CDR3 is 16 residues long. V was cut by 3 bases and J by 5 bases, with 19 bases left in between. Germline V gene data show CDR1 as MNHEY and CDR2 as SMNVEV (reference sequence). The CDR3 DNA follows: TGTGCCAGCAGTTTGGCTTTCGGAGGGAGAGAGGAGACCCAGTACTTC. Its protein is CASSLAFGGREETQYF.

This clonotype was counted at least ten times. The rearrangement uses TRBV12-3 or TRBV12-4 and TRBJ2-6; tentatively, D is TRBD1 or TRBD2 (5 bases each). The CDR3 contains 18 residues. With 6 bases removed from V and 0 bases from J, the gap between germline ends came to 18 bases. The CDR3 loop is CASRAGRGHNSGANVLTF. The CDR3 nucleotides are TGTGCCAGCAGGGCGGGTCGAGGACACAACTCTGGGGCCAACGTCCTGACTTTC.

Concerning this clonotype itself: The junction shows a germline mismatch at one end, possibly a read error. The V gene is TRBV2, the J gene TRBJ2-5; the match to TRBD2 covers 11 bases. CDR3 length: 13 amino acids. From germline, CDR1 is SNHLY and CDR2 FYNNEI. CDR3 region: CASTLAGAEIQYF. The CDR3 bases are TGTGCCAGCACACTAGCGGGAGCTGAGATCCAGTACTTC.

The gene calls are TRBV9 and TRBJ1-4; D gene unclear. This CDR3 is 15 amino acids long. Germline values: CDR1 SGDLS, CDR2 YYNGEE. The V and J ends lost 0 bases and 1 base respectively, with 7 bases between them. The CDR3 region has the DNA TGTGCCAGCAGCGTAGTCGGCGGAACTAATGAAAAACTGTTTTTT. Amino acids: CASSVVGGTNEKLFF.

As regards this clonotype: Germline is not matched at one junction end, which may reflect a read error. The chain carries TRBV12-3 or TRBV12-4 and TRBJ2-7; 10 nucleotides align to TRBD2. The CDR3 is 16 residues long. For the CDR3, the DNA is TGTGCCAGCAGCAACCGAGGTCTAGCGGGAGCCTACGGGCAGTACTTC. It translates to CASSNRGLAGAYGQYF.

This clonotype was detected ten times or more. The genes are TRBV9 and TRBJ1-1; the D is unclear. CDR1 and CDR2 (germline): SGDLS, YYNGEE. The CDR3 consists of 14 residues. Trimming removed 4 bases from V and 2 bases from J, with 12 bases in between. CDR3 DNA sequence: TGTGCCAGCAGCACCCACGGAGCTAACACTGAAGCTTTCTTT. Residues: CASSTHGANTEAFF.

This clonotype was observed many times. This chain uses TRBV5-1 with TRBJ1-1; 7 bases match TRBD1. CDR1 is SGHRS, CDR2 YFSETQ, per germline. This CDR3 is built from 15 residues. Trimming at V came to 0 bases and at J to 4 bases, leaving 6 bases not matched to a gene. CDR3 loop: CASSLEGQAFTEAFF. The DNA of the CDR3 is TGCGCCAGCAGCTTGGAAGGACAGGCCTTCACTGAAGCTTTCTTT.

The chain joins TRBV28 to TRBJ1-2; D is possibly TRBD1 (5 bases). Trimming shortened V by 11 bases and J by 2 bases, and 12 bases separated the two germline ends. The CDR3 has 12 amino acids. From germline, CDR1 is MDHEN and CDR2 SYDVKM. DNA for the CDR3: TGTGCCGGGATGGGGGTAAACTATGGCTACACCTTC. This sequence encodes CAGMGVNYGYTF.

This chain joins TRBV29-1 and TRBJ2-5; 10 bases line up with TRBD1. Germline trimming cut 8 bases from V and 4 bases from J; bases unmatched to any gene: 7. Germline CDR1 and CDR2: SQVTM and ANQGSEA. The CDR3 length is 13 residues. CDR3 bases: TGCAGCTTAGACAGGGGGCTGGGAGAGACCCAGTACTTC. It specifies CSLDRGLGETQYF.

This clonotype was counted many times. The chain is built from TRBV27 and TRBJ1-2, with a possible D match to TRBD1 (6 bases). This CDR3 has 12 amino acids. Germline CDR1 is MNHEY and CDR2 is SMNVEV (reference sequence). Trimming took 4 bases from V and 8 from J, leaving 11 bases between them. CDR3: CASSSPGEGYTF. The CDR3 nucleotides are TGTGCCAGCAGTTCCCCAGGGGAAGGCTACACCTTC.

The V call is TRBV7-2, the J call TRBJ2-5; 8 nucleotides align to TRBD1. Trimming removed 1 base from V and 4 bases from J; junction bases left unmatched: 2. Per the germline V gene, CDR1 is SGHTA and CDR2 is FQGNSA. This CDR3 contains 14 residues. CDR3 residues: CASSLDQGAETQYF. In nucleotides, the CDR3 is TGTGCCAGCAGCTTAGATCAGGGGGCAGAGACCCAGTACTTC.

The DNA for the CDR3 is TGTGCCACCCGGGGGGGGAGTACAGATACGCAGTATTTT. Translating it yields CATRGGSTDTQYF. The V call is TRBV7-2, the J call TRBJ2-3; 8 bases agree with TRBD2. The J segment lost 3 bases and the V segment lost 10 bases, leaving 6 bases of the junction unmatched. Germline CDR1 and CDR2: SGHTA and FQGNSA. This CDR3 has 13 amino acids.

With regard to this clonotype: A read error is possible here, since a much larger clone lies one base away. This chain links TRBV24-1 with TRBJ2-7, with TRBD1 matching over 9 bases. Germline V gene sequence: CDR1 KGHDR, CDR2 SFDVKD. V lost 5 bases, J lost 4 bases, and 5 bases stayed unmatched. The CDR3 loop spans 14 amino acids. CDR3 coding DNA: TGTGCCACCAGTGGGGGACAGGGTATGTACGAGCAGTACTTC. Translating it yields CATSGGQGMYEQYF.

This clonotype showed up many times. This chain connects TRBV7-3 to TRBJ2-1, with 7 bases that match TRBD2. V gave up 2 bases and J gave up 13 bases; unmatched junction bases: 5. Looked up from germline, CDR1 is SGHTA and CDR2 is FQGTGA. The CDR3 runs 12 residues. CDR3 coding DNA: TGTGCCAGCAGCTTAGACGGAGCGGGACAGTTCTTC. Translation: CASSLDGAGQFF. The entire variable domain, with the rest obtained from reference TRBV7-3 and TRBJ2-1, is as follows: GAGVSQTPSNKVTEKGKYVELRCDPISGHTALYWYRQSLGQGPEFLIYFQGTGAADDSGLPNDRFFAVRPEGSVSTLKIQRTERGDSAVYLCASSLDGAGQFFGPGTRLTVL.

This clonotype has ten or more counts. V is TRBV7-9 and J is TRBJ2-5; TRBD2 matches at 13 bases. V lost 1 base and J lost 3; bases outside the gene matches: 5. Germline V CDR1 and CDR2: SEHNR, FQNEAQ (reference sequence). The CDR3 is 17 residues long. CDR3 nucleotide sequence: TGTGCCAGCAGCTTAGGGGCGACTAGCGGGGGGAAAGAGACCCAGTACTTC. Its translation is CASSLGATSGGKETQYF.

In this sample, this clonotype turned up many times. V is TRBV27 and J is TRBJ1-1; TRBD1 might be the D (5 bases). Germline-derived CDR1 and CDR2 are MNHEY and SMNVEV (reference sequence). The V gene lost 7 bases and the J gene lost 0 bases, with 12 bases spanning the gap. The CDR3 is 14 residues long. The chain's CDR3 is CASTPTVMNTEAFF. For the CDR3, the DNA is TGTGCCAGCACGCCGACAGTGATGAACACTGAAGCTTTCTTT.

This clonotype was seen many times. V is TRBV5-1 and J is TRBJ2-2; 7 nucleotides line up with TRBD1. V lost 1 base, J lost 6 bases, and 3 bases stayed unmatched. Germline lookup yields CDR1 SGHRS and CDR2 YFSETQ. This CDR3 is built from 14 residues. Written as DNA, the CDR3 is TGCGCCAGCAGCTTGTCCCAGGGGGCCGGGGAGCTGTTTTTT. Translating gives CASSLSQGAGELFF.

The rearrangement joins TRBV10-3 to TRBJ2-7; 7 bases align to TRBD2. The trim removed 10 bases at V and 0 bases at J, leaving 15 bases unmatched. Germline assignment: CDR1 ENHRY and CDR2 SYGVKD. This CDR3 is 16 amino acids long. This CDR3 reads CATSQPGAGLSYEQYF. CDR3 nucleotides: TGTGCCACTTCTCAACCCGGAGCGGGACTCTCCTACGAGCAGTACTTC.

This clonotype was picked up a small number of times. The chain carries TRBV18 and TRBJ2-7; TRBD1 aligns across 9 bases. From germline, CDR1 is KGHSH and CDR2 LQKENI. CDR3 length equals 15 residues. With V trimmed by 6 bases and J by 2 bases, 8 bases remained unmatched. CDR3 loop: CASSTGTGMAYEQYF. The CDR3 nucleotides are TGTGCCAGCTCGACCGGGACAGGGATGGCCTACGAGCAGTACTTC. The full variable domain, in which reference TRBV18 and TRBJ2-7 provide the parts outside the CDR3, is NAGVMQNPRHLVRRRGQEARLRCSPMKGHSHVYWYRQLPEEGLKFMVYLQKENIIDESGMPKERFSAEFPKEGPSILRIQQVVRGDSAAYFCASSTGTGMAYEQYFGPGTRLTVT.

Concerning this clonotype: A much larger clone differs from this one at a single base, so this may be a read error. V gene TRBV7-3 combines with J gene TRBJ1-3, with 8 nucleotides matching TRBD1. The CDR3 runs to 17 residues. From germline, CDR1 is SGHTA and CDR2 FQGTGA. Here the CDR3 DNA reads TGTGCCAACAGCTTAAAATGGGACAGGTTTTCTGGAAACACCATATATTTT. The encoded protein is CANSLKWDRFSGNTIYF. The full variable domain, with the rest looked up from reference TRBV7-3 and TRBJ1-3, is GAGVSQTPSNKVTEKGKYVELRCDPISGHTALYWYRQSLGQGPEFLIYFQGTGAADDSGLPNDRFFAVRPEGSVSTLKIQRTERGDSAVYLCANSLKWDRFSGNTIYFGEGSWLTVV.